The TCR beta chain described here comes from a study of blood T cell repertoires in COVID-19 (dated by TCRdb to 2020 to 2021). Broadly, across the study: Samples from collaborators originated in the United States, Italy and Spain and spanned both the acute and convalescent phases of COVID-19. The repertoires were released in a freely available public database intended as a resource for research on the immune response to SARS-CoV-2. Deeply sampled blood TCRbeta repertoires from subjects exposed to, actively infected with, or recovered from COVID-19 were included in the dataset. A de-identified subject ID, COVID-19 status, age in years and sex were almost always included in the sample metadata. The material from the prospective study consisted of cDNA or gDNA derived from T cells, B-cell-depleted T cells, or PBMCs. Samples were obtained from the ongoing ImmuneRACE study (first 160 participants) and from approximately 1,200 subjects provided by 6 global collaborators. Where HLA class I and class II types were available, the types were taken from metadata supplied by the sample provider, not from assay-based typing.

TCRbeta CDR3 regions were amplified from genomic DNA using the immunoSEQ Assay, a bias-controlled multiplex PCR. Per the authors' processing: The number of nucleated cells in each sample was estimated from the amplification of reference gene primers within the assay. To quantify the absolute abundance of each unique TCRbeta CDR3 rearrangement, sequence reads were collapsed and filtered. For each sample, productive Simpson clonality was calculated by taking the square root of Simpson's diversity index across productive rearrangements. This is the immuneACCESS table as TCRdb keeps it, with only in-frame sequences that have V and J called. A part of the clones is gone; compared with another copy, unresolved V genes explain less than half, and the rest is unexplained. V and J calls and clone size are as listed in that table; D and trimming were resolved from the DNA. This sample has fewer than 200,000 clones in its table, and approximately 83% of those were observed once. The leading ten clones occupy more than 7.5% of the sample.

This clone was recorded once. No cognate antigen has been identified for it. No per-base quality is available; no much larger clone lies one base away. The germline V gene supplies CDR1 ENHRY and CDR2 SYGVKD. The CDR3 runs 16 residues from the cysteine to the phenylalanine. The read is trimmed to its CDR3 DNA, 48 bases read in frame from base 1. V is shortened by 4 bases, J by 4 bases, and the region joining them spans 17 bases. Whole blood was collected in K2EDTA tubes by collaborating institutions according to the institutions' own protocols. For TCRbeta analysis, collaborator samples were shipped as frozen whole blood, as isolated PBMCs, or as DNA extracted from either sample type. What the work shows at the level of the full study, not this receptor alone: Clinical and demographic metadata were provided uncurated, with the amount varying by source and participant.

The sample taken for sequencing was peripheral blood. The source is a man in his fifties or sixties with active or convalescent COVID-19. The rearranged chain carries TRBV10-3 and TRBJ1-3; the D gene is perhaps TRBD1, from 6 matching bases. The CDR3 protein: CAISAKTGAGGNTIYF. The nucleotides are TGTGCCATCAGTGCAAAGACAGGAGCGGGAGGAAACACCATATATTTT.